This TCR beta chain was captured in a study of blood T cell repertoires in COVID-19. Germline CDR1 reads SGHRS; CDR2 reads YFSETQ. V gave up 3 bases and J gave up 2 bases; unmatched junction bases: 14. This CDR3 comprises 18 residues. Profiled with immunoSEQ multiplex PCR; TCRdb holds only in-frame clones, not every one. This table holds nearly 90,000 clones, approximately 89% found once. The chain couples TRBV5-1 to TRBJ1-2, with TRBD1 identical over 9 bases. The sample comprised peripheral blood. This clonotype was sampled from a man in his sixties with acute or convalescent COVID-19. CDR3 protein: CASSSQGQGGFGNYGYTF. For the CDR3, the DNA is TGCGCCAGCAGCTCGCAGGGACAGGGAGGGTTTGGGAACTATGGCTACACCTTC.